This T cell receptor beta chain stems from a study of T cell changes during pregnancy in multiple sclerosis (dated by TCRdb to about 2019). Broadly, across the study: Changes in the T cell repertoire over the course of pregnancy were examined in this study in women with multiple sclerosis.

From V the trimming removes 5 bases and from J it removes 3 bases, while the gene matches leave 9 bases of the junction unaccounted for. CDR1 SGHRS and CDR2 YFSETQ were looked up in the germline V gene. Taken from cysteine to phenylalanine, the CDR3 has 16 residues. The read is trimmed to its CDR3 DNA, 48 bases read in frame from base 1. Libraries came from the immunoSEQ multiplex PCR assay. TCRdb obtained this table from immuneACCESS and retained in-frame rearrangements with V and J assigned. These tables miss some clones; where compared with another copy, unresolved V genes account for less than half of the shortfall, and the remainder is unexplained. This sample is represented by about 29,000 clones; more than 80% of them were singletons. Of the sample, 5.7% falls within the top ten clones. Details on this clone: Its specific antigen is unknown. Per-nucleotide qualities are absent, and no much larger clonotype sits a single base away.

Recombination connected TRBV5-1 to TRBJ1-5, and 9 junctional nucleotides match TRBD1. The TCR originated in a female donor with multiple sclerosis, enrolled in a pregnancy study. The source was CD8+ T cells from peripheral blood mononuclear cells, collected before pregnancy. The nucleotides are TGCGCCAGCAGAACTGGACAGGGGAAGGACAATCAGCCCCAGCATTTT. Translated, this is CASRTGQGKDNQPQHF.